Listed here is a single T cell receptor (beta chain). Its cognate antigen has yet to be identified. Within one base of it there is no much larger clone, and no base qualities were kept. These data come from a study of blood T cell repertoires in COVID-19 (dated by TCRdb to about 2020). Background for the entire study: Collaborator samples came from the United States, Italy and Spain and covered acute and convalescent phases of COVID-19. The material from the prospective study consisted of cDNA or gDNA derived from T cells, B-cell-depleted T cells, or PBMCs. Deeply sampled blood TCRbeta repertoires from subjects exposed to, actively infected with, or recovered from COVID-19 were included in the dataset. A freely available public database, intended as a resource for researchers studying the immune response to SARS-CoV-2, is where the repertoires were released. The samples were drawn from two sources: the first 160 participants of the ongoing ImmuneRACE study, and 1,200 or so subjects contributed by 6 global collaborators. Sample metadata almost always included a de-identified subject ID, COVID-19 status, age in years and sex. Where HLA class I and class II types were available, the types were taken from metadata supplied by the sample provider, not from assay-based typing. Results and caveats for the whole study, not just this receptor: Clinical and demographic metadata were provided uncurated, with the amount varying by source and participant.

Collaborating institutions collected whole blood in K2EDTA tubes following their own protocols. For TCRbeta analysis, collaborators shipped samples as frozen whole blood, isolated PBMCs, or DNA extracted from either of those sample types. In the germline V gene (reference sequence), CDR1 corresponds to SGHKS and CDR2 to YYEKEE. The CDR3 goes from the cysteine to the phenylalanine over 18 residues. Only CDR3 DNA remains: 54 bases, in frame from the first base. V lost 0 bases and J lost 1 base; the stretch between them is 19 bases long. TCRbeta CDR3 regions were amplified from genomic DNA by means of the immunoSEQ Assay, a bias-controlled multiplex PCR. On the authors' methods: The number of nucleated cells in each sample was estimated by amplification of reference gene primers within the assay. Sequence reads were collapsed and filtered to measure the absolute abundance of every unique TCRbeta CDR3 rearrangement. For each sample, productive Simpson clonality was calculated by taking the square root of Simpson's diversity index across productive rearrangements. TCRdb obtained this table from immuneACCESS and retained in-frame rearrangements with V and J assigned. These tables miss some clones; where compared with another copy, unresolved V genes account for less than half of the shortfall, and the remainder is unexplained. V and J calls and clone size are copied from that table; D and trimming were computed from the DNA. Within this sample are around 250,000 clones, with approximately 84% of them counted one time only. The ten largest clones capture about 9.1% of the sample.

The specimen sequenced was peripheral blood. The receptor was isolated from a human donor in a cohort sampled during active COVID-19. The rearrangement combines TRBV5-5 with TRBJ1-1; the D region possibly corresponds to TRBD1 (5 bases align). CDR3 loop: CASSLVLGRGSRNTEAFF. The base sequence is TGTGCCAGCAGCTTGGTTTTAGGGAGGGGATCGAGGAACACTGAAGCTTTCTTT.